This TCR beta chain derives from a study of blood T cell repertoires in COVID-19. Background on the study: Samples taken during acute and convalescent COVID-19 were collected in the United States, Italy and Spain. T cells, B-cell-depleted T cells, or PBMCs supplied cDNA or gDNA.

The authors' processing: Counts of nucleated cells, estimated from reference gene primer amplification, were obtained. Assay used: immunoSEQ multiplex PCR; TCRdb lists only in-frame clones, some missing. The V and J calls and clone size were taken over from that table, and D and trimming were inferred from the DNA. The sample includes tens of thousands of clones, over 75% of them seen just once. The sequence derives from a man aged 50 to 59 with active COVID-19. Sequenced: peripheral blood.

CDR3 protein: CASKIAGSSYEQYF. In DNA, the CDR3 is TGTGCCAGCAAAATAGCGGGGAGCTCCTACGAGCAGTACTTC. This chain joins TRBV6-6 and TRBJ2-7; 8 bases line up with TRBD2. The V segment lost 7 bases and the J segment 0 bases; nucleotides outside the gene matches: 5. Looked up from germline, CDR1 is MNHNY and CDR2 is SVGAGI (reference sequence). CDR3 length: 14 residues.